Sequencing of this T cell receptor beta chain was carried out in a study of human T cells and chemical hapten exposure (dated by TCRdb to the early 2020s). Study-wide context: For sensitization, 2% DPC in acetone was applied to a 2 cm by 2 cm area of upper inner arm skin. Patch testing was done on the upper back using Finn chambers containing 0.01% DPC, and results were scored after 6 days according to International Contact Dermatitis Research Group standards. Libraries were combined into a pool for sequencing, and differences in TCR yield between samples came mainly from small differences in library volumes within the pool. The mostly female patient cohort included alopecia areata with under or over 50% scalp involvement, alopecia totalis and alopecia universalis. About 29 alopecia patients gave blood for TCR sequencing at one to four time points (pre-sensitization, 2, 6 and 24 weeks). This study followed changes in the peripheral blood TCR repertoire in vivo during primary and secondary sensitization of alopecia patients to the hapten diphenylcyclopropenone (DPC). Throughout the study period of about 22 weeks, patients also received therapeutic DPC doses to the scalp every week. Patient blood was sampled pre-sensitization (week 0) and at 2, 6 and about 24 weeks after DPC sensitization. From each blood RNA sample, both TCR alpha and TCR beta chains were sequenced.

Library prep was done by RACE. Instrument on record: NextSeq 500. During library preparation, unique molecular identifiers were attached to individual cDNA molecules so that TCRs could be counted in a quantitative, reproducible way. Per the authors' processing: A median of about 87,000 TCRs per sample was observed, with a range of roughly 20,000 to 750,000. The Decombinator software suite was used to annotate the V, J and CDR3 of the TCR reads. For the PS versus PT1 abundance plots, all samples were subsampled to the same number of TCRs (28,000). TCRs were defined as expanded if absent before sensitization and observed at least eight times at the 2-week time point. TCRdb handled the public reads itself, with Q25 trimming in fastp and clone calling in MiXCR, and kept productive beta chains. Rows with a matching CDR3 protein are joined into one entry that keeps the most common DNA and genes. The V and J calls reflect TCRdb's pipeline rather than the authors' work. In this sample the table shows tens of thousands of distinct CDR3 sequences, more than 9.5% of which occur a single time. Jointly, the top ten make up 2% to 2.5% of the sample.

What this sample's time point label stands for: patch test 3, about 24 weeks after DPC sensitization. The sample's treatment or condition label is to be understood as: therapeutic diphenylcyclopropenone sensitization with weekly scalp DPC. Unfractionated whole blood was collected in Tempus Blood RNA tubes, and total RNA was extracted from that blood. At every patch-test visit, the blood draw took place before the patch test was put on. Patients were eligible if aged 18 to 70, diagnosed with alopecia and judged suitable for DPC therapy, and pregnant patients were excluded. V sheds 0 bases and J sheds 4 bases, leaving 13 bases between their ends. Reading the germline V gene gives CDR1 SGHTA and CDR2 FQGNSA. From its cysteine to its phenylalanine, the CDR3 spans 15 amino acids. Just CDR3 DNA is preserved here, 45 bases in frame from base 1. This clonotype was seen a handful of times. No cognate antigen has been identified for it. Per-nucleotide qualities are absent, and no much larger clonotype sits a single base away.

General findings and caveats noted by the study authors: Patch test score correlated positively with the number of PT1 expanded TCRs, reaching significance at thresholds 8, 16 and 32 but not at 4. Significantly more large CDR3 similarity clusters were formed by expanded TCRs than by pre-sensitization or healthy control sets, consistent with antigen-driven responses. Because every patient had alopecia, a presumed autoimmune disease, the patients' immune response might differ from that of healthy individuals. After repeated subsampling, the strength of the expansion versus patch-test correlation and the threshold at which it became significant changed. DPC sensitization did not change the number of TCRs with a frequency above 1 in 1000, and there was no evidence of changes in global repertoire structure.

The chain is made from TRBV7-2 and TRBJ2-7, and possibly TRBD1, on 5 matching bases. The sequence came from a woman aged 40 to 50 with alopecia areata. Some clones in this sample may be carry-over from other donors' samples. This specimen consisted of whole blood, obtained in connection with sensitization to the hapten diphenylcyclopropenone (DPC). The CDR3 reads CASSLAPQGLYEQYF. The nucleotide sequence reads as follows: TGTGCCAGCAGCTTAGCGCCCCAGGGATTGTACGAGCAGTACTTC. Where the CDR3 stops, the reference TRBV7-2 and TRBJ2-7 genes take over; the full variable domain is GAGVSQSPSNKVTEKGKDVELRCDPISGHTALYWYRQSLGQGLEFLIYFQGNSAPDKSGLPSDRFSAERTGGSVSTLTIQRTQQEDSAVYLCASSLAPQGLYEQYFGPGTRLTVT.